The rows below give T cell receptor beta chains drawn from one sample of a study of T cells in Graves' hyperthyroidism and ophthalmopathy. TCRdb recomputed calls from the multiplex PCR reads with MiXCR, one row per CDR3 protein. The sample consists of 450,000 to 500,000 distinct CDR3 sequences, approximately 23% of them appearing once. Sequencing was performed on blood. The receptor source for this set is a woman in her 70s with Graves' ophthalmopathy. CDR3s include the opening cysteine and the closing phenylalanine or tryptophan. The D gene is left open where the match is weak. For some rows the clone size is stated as once, few or many, or as a class when expanded; others skip it.

j_call: TRBJ1-1; clone_size: -; v_call: TRBV19; d_call: -; cdr3_nt: TGTGCCAGTAGTATAGACTGGACAGACACTGAAGCTTTCTTT; cdr3_aa: CASSIDWTDTEAFF
j_call: TRBJ1-2; clone_size: few; v_call: TRBV7-9; d_call: -; cdr3_nt: TGTGCCAGCAGCTCAAGCAATCTGGGACGGAACTATGGCTACACCTTC; cdr3_aa: CASSSSNLGRNYGYTF
j_call: TRBJ1-5; clone_size: many; v_call: TRBV7-8; d_call: -; cdr3_nt: TGTGCCAGCAGCTACCGAGGGGAACAGCCCCAGCATTTT; cdr3_aa: CASSYRGEQPQHF
j_call: TRBJ1-1; clone_size: -; v_call: TRBV6-2/TRBV6-3; d_call: TRBD1; cdr3_nt: TGTGCCAGCAGAGAATCCGGGACAGGGCCCACTGAAGCTTTCTTT; cdr3_aa: CASRESGTGPTEAFF
j_call: TRBJ1-5; clone_size: once; v_call: TRBV12-3/TRBV12-4; d_call: -; cdr3_nt: TGTGCCAGCAGTTTATTAGGAGGGGGGAATCAGCCCCAGCATTTT; cdr3_aa: CASSLLGGGNQPQHF
j_call: TRBJ2-1; clone_size: -; v_call: TRBV6-1; d_call: TRBD2; cdr3_nt: TGTGCCAGCAGTGACTCTAGCGGGATCCGTGGCTACAATGAGCAGTTCTTC; cdr3_aa: CASSDSSGIRGYNEQFF
j_call: TRBJ1-1; clone_size: many; v_call: TRBV30; d_call: -; cdr3_nt: TGTGCCTGGACCCCGGACAATAGCAGGACTGAAGCTTTCTTT; cdr3_aa: CAWTPDNSRTEAFF
j_call: TRBJ2-4; clone_size: -; v_call: TRBV7-9; d_call: -; cdr3_nt: TGTGCCAGCAGCTCTTTTGAGGGATTAAACATTCAGTACTTC; cdr3_aa: CASSSFEGLNIQYF
j_call: TRBJ1-1; clone_size: many; v_call: TRBV6-1; d_call: -; cdr3_nt: TGTGCCAGCACCCGCCTGGGAAACACTGAAGCTTTCTTT; cdr3_aa: CASTRLGNTEAFF
j_call: TRBJ2-1; clone_size: few; v_call: TRBV7-2; d_call: TRBD2; cdr3_nt: TGTGCCAGCAGCCTGGGCAGCGGGGGTCCTCACAATGAGCAGTTCTTC; cdr3_aa: CASSLGSGGPHNEQFF
j_call: TRBJ2-7; clone_size: -; v_call: TRBV5-1; d_call: -; cdr3_nt: TGCGCCAGCAGCCCGGGACATATCTACGAGCAGTACTTC; cdr3_aa: CASSPGHIYEQYF
j_call: TRBJ1-3; clone_size: -; v_call: TRBV12-3/TRBV12-4; d_call: TRBD1; cdr3_nt: TGTGCCAGCAGTACCGGGACAGGAGACACCATATATTTT; cdr3_aa: CASSTGTGDTIYF
j_call: TRBJ2-1; clone_size: few; v_call: TRBV4-3; d_call: -; cdr3_nt: TGCGCCAGCAGCTTTACTAACAATGAGCAGTTCTTC; cdr3_aa: CASSFTNNEQFF
j_call: TRBJ2-3; clone_size: -; v_call: TRBV20-1; d_call: TRBD1; cdr3_nt: TGCAGTGCTTCCCGGGACAGAAACACAGATACGCAGTATTTT; cdr3_aa: CSASRDRNTDTQYF
j_call: TRBJ1-1; clone_size: many; v_call: TRBV5-1; d_call: -; cdr3_nt: TGCGCCAGCAGCTTGGAGGCGTTCACTGAAGCTTTCTTT; cdr3_aa: CASSLEAFTEAFF
j_call: TRBJ1-1; clone_size: many; v_call: TRBV12-3/TRBV12-4; d_call: -; cdr3_nt: TGTGCCAGCCCCTGGGGAGGGAGATTGAACACTGAAGCTTTCTTT; cdr3_aa: CASPWGGRLNTEAFF
j_call: TRBJ1-4; clone_size: -; v_call: TRBV18; d_call: TRBD1; cdr3_nt: TGTGCCAGCTCACACCAGGGGGCGAATGAAAAACTGTTTTTT; cdr3_aa: CASSHQGANEKLFF
j_call: TRBJ1-1; clone_size: few; v_call: TRBV28; d_call: -; cdr3_nt: TGTGCCAGCAACTGGGGGGCATTTGACACTGAAGCTTTCTTT; cdr3_aa: CASNWGAFDTEAFF
j_call: TRBJ1-2; clone_size: many; v_call: TRBV2; d_call: -; cdr3_nt: TGTGCCAGCAGGAACAGAGTTAACTATGGCTACACCTTC; cdr3_aa: CASRNRVNYGYTF
j_call: TRBJ2-5; clone_size: few; v_call: TRBV14; d_call: -; cdr3_nt: TGTGCCAGCAGCCAAGTTGGGCGGAACCAAGAGACCCAGTACTTC; cdr3_aa: CASSQVGRNQETQYF
j_call: TRBJ2-5; clone_size: -; v_call: TRBV10-2; d_call: -; cdr3_nt: TGCGCCAGCAGTGAGACTTTCCAAGAGACCCAGTACTTC; cdr3_aa: CASSETFQETQYF
j_call: TRBJ1-6; clone_size: -; v_call: TRBV19; d_call: -; cdr3_nt: TGTGCCAGTCATTCCGAGGGGCCAGGTGGTTCACCCCTCCACTTT; cdr3_aa: CASHSEGPGGSPLHF
j_call: TRBJ2-1; clone_size: few; v_call: TRBV6-1; d_call: -; cdr3_nt: TGTGCCAGCAGTGAACAGGGAAGCTCCTACAATGAGCAGTTCTTC; cdr3_aa: CASSEQGSSYNEQFF
j_call: TRBJ2-2; clone_size: -; v_call: TRBV9; d_call: TRBD2; cdr3_nt: TGTGCCAGCAGCGGTCGTACTAGCGGGCCGGGAAGGACCGGGGAGCTGTTTTTT; cdr3_aa: CASSGRTSGPGRTGELFF
j_call: TRBJ2-5; clone_size: many; v_call: TRBV6-2/TRBV6-3; d_call: -; cdr3_nt: TGTGCCAGCAGCCCCGAGACCGGCGGGTATCAAGAGACCCAGTACTTC; cdr3_aa: CASSPETGGYQETQYF
j_call: TRBJ2-3; clone_size: -; v_call: TRBV10-3; d_call: TRBD2; cdr3_nt: TGTGCCATCAGTGGCGGGAGCGCAGATACGCAGTATTTT; cdr3_aa: CAISGGSADTQYF
j_call: TRBJ2-4; clone_size: many; v_call: TRBV12-3/TRBV12-4; d_call: -; cdr3_nt: TGTGCCAGCAGTTTACAGGGTGGTGGCATTCAGTACTTC; cdr3_aa: CASSLQGGGIQYF
j_call: TRBJ1-5; clone_size: many; v_call: TRBV6-1; d_call: TRBD1; cdr3_nt: TGTGCCAGCACTAAACAGGGGTTAAATCAGCCCCAGCATTTT; cdr3_aa: CASTKQGLNQPQHF
j_call: TRBJ1-5; clone_size: few; v_call: TRBV7-3; d_call: -; cdr3_nt: TGTGCCAGCAGCTTAAGAGGGGGGTTCTGGCAGCCCCAGCATTTT; cdr3_aa: CASSLRGGFWQPQHF
j_call: TRBJ2-1; clone_size: few; v_call: TRBV19; d_call: TRBD2; cdr3_nt: TGTGCCAGTAGTCCCCGAATCGGCCAAGGGGCTAGCGGCCTATACAATGAGCAGTTCTTC; cdr3_aa: CASSPRIGQGASGLYNEQFF
j_call: TRBJ2-1; clone_size: many; v_call: TRBV30; d_call: -; cdr3_nt: TGTGCCTGGAGGTTACACAATGAGCAGTTCTTC; cdr3_aa: CAWRLHNEQFF
j_call: TRBJ1-5; clone_size: few; v_call: TRBV30; d_call: -; cdr3_nt: TGTGCCTGGAGTGATTCCAGGGGTGTGTGGAATCAGCCCCAGCATTTT; cdr3_aa: CAWSDSRGVWNQPQHF
j_call: TRBJ2-1; clone_size: -; v_call: TRBV5-4; d_call: -; cdr3_nt: TGTGCCAGCAAAGTCTTTTCCTACAATGAGCAGTTCTTC; cdr3_aa: CASKVFSYNEQFF
j_call: TRBJ2-1; clone_size: -; v_call: TRBV19; d_call: -; cdr3_nt: TGTGCCAGTAGTGGCCGGGAGCCGGGGAGAAATGAGCAGTTCTTC; cdr3_aa: CASSGREPGRNEQFF
j_call: TRBJ2-4; clone_size: -; v_call: TRBV7-2; d_call: -; cdr3_nt: TGTGCCAGCAGCAAGTTAGCCAAAAACATTCAGTACTTC; cdr3_aa: CASSKLAKNIQYF
j_call: TRBJ2-7; clone_size: -; v_call: TRBV11-2; d_call: TRBD2; cdr3_nt: TGTGCCAGCAGCTTTCGACTAGCGGCCTCCTACGAGCAGTACTTC; cdr3_aa: CASSFRLAASYEQYF
j_call: TRBJ2-5; clone_size: -; v_call: TRBV5-1; d_call: -; cdr3_nt: TGCGCCAGCAGCTTGGCCTCACGTCCGGAGACCCAGTACTTC; cdr3_aa: CASSLASRPETQYF
j_call: TRBJ2-1; clone_size: few; v_call: TRBV4-1; d_call: TRBD2; cdr3_nt: TGCGCCAGCAGCCAAGTGGCTTCGCGGGAGTACAATGAGCAGTTCTTC; cdr3_aa: CASSQVASREYNEQFF
j_call: TRBJ2-3; clone_size: -; v_call: TRBV7-2; d_call: -; cdr3_nt: TGTGCCAGCAGCTTAGGGGTATTGGCTTCAGATACGCAGTATTTT; cdr3_aa: CASSLGVLASDTQYF
j_call: TRBJ2-5; clone_size: few; v_call: TRBV27; d_call: -; cdr3_nt: TGTGCCAGCAGTTATAGACTAGGGGAGACCCAGTACTTC; cdr3_aa: CASSYRLGETQYF
j_call: TRBJ2-1; clone_size: -; v_call: TRBV11-2; d_call: TRBD2; cdr3_nt: TGTGCCAGCAGTTACTTACTAGCGGGAGAAATTCGCTCCTACAATGAGCAGTTCTTC; cdr3_aa: CASSYLLAGEIRSYNEQFF
j_call: TRBJ2-5; clone_size: many; v_call: TRBV11-2; d_call: -; cdr3_nt: TGTGCCAGCAGCCCAGGGGTTTTAGAGACCCAGTACTTC; cdr3_aa: CASSPGVLETQYF
j_call: TRBJ2-3; clone_size: few; v_call: TRBV20-1; d_call: TRBD1; cdr3_nt: TGCAGTGCTAGCCCTGGACAGGTAGTCACAGATACGCAGTATTTT; cdr3_aa: CSASPGQVVTDTQYF